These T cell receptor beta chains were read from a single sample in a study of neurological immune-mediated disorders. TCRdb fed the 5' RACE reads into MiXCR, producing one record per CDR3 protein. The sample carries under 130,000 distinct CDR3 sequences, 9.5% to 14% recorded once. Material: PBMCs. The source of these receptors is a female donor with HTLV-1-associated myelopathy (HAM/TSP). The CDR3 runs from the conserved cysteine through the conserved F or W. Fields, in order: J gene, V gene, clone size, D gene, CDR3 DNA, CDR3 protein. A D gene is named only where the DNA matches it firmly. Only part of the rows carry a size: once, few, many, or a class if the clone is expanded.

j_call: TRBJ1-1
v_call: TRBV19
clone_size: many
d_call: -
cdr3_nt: TGTGCCAGTAGTATTGGGGCTATGAACACTGAAGCTTTCTTT
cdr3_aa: CASSIGAMNTEAFF

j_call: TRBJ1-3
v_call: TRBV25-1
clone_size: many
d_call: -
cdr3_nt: TGTGCCAGCAGTGAAGTTAATGACAGGCAAATTCTAGCCATATATTTT
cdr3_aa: CASSEVNDRQILAIYF

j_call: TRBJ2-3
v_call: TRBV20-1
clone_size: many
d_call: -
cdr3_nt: TGCAGTGCTAGGACCGTATCTAGCACAGATACGCAGTATTTT
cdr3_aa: CSARTVSSTDTQYF

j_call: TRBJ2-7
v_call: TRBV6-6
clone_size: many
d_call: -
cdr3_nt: TGTGCCAGCAGTTACAAGAGGACGGGAAGCTCCTACGAGCAGTACTTC
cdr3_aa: CASSYKRTGSSYEQYF

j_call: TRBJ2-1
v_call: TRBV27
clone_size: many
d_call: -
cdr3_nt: TGTGCCAGCAGTTTAGTTACGGCTCTGGGCAATGAGCAGTTCTTC
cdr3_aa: CASSLVTALGNEQFF

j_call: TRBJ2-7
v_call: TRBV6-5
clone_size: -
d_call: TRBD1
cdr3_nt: TGTGCCAGCAGGCCGGGACAGGGACTTGTTGAGCAGTACTTC
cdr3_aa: CASRPGQGLVEQYF

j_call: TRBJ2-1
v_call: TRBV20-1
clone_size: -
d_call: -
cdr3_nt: TGCAGTGCTGCCCAGGGTGGGTCAGCGCTCCTCGGGGTTGAGCAGTTCTTC
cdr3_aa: CSAAQGGSALLGVEQFF

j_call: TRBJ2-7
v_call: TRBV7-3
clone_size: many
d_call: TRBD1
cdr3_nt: TGTGCCAGCAGCTTAACGGGGACAGGGGGCGACGAGCAGTACTTC
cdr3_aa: CASSLTGTGGDEQYF

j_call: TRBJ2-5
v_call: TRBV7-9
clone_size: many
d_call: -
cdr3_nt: TGTGCCAGCAGCGAGCAAGAGACCCAGTACTTC
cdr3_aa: CASSEQETQYF

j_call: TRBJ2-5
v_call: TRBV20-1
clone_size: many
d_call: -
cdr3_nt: TGCAGTGCTATTTCGGGGGACGCCGGAGGGACCCAGTACTTC
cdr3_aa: CSAISGDAGGTQYF

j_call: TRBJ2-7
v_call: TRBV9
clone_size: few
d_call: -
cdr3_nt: TGTGCCAGCAGCGTAGGGGCAGGGATCTACGAGCAGTACTTC
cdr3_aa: CASSVGAGIYEQYF

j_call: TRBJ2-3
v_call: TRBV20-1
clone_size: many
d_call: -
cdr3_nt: TGCAGTGCTAGAGTAGGAGGGGGGACAGATACGCAGTATTTT
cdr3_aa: CSARVGGGTDTQYF

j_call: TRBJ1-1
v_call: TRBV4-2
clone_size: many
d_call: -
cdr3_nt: TGTGCCAGCAGCCAAGGGGGGGGATTGGGCACTGAAGCTTTCTTT
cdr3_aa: CASSQGGGLGTEAFF

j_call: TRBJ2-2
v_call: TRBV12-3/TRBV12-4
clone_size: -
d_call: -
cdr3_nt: TGTGCCAGCAGCCCCGGGCTAGGCGGGGAGCTGTTTTTT
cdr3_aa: CASSPGLGGELFF

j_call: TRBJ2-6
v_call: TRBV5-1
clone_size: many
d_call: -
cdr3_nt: TGCGCCAGCAGCTTGGCCCCAAGCTCTGGGGCCAACGTCCTGACTTTC
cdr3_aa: CASSLAPSSGANVLTF

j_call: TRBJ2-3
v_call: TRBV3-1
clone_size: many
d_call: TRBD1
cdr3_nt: TGTGCCAGCAGCTCTTGGACAGGCAGCACAGATACGCAGTATTTT
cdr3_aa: CASSSWTGSTDTQYF

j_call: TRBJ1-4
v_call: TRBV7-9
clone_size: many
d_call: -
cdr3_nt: TGTGCCAGCAGCTTAGATGTGGACAAGGCTAATGAAAAACTGTTTTTT
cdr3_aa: CASSLDVDKANEKLFF

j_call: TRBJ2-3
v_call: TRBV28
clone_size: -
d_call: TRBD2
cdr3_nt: TGTGCCAGCACCCCCGGGGGACTAGCAAGCGATACGCAGTATTTT
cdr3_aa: CASTPGGLASDTQYF

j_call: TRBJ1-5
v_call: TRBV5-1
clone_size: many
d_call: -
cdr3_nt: TGCGCCAGTTCTCTAGGGTGGAATCAGCCCCAGCATTTT
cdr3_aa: CASSLGWNQPQHF

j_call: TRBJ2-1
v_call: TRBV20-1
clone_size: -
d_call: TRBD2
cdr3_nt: TGCAGTGCCCCGAAGCGGGGCTACAATGAGCAGTTCTTC
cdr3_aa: CSAPKRGYNEQFF

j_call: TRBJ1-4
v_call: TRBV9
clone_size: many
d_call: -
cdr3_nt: TGTGCCAGCAGCGTAGCTTTAGGGGTTGCGGATGAAAAACTGTTTTTT
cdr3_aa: CASSVALGVADEKLFF

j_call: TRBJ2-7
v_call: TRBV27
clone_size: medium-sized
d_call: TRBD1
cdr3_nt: TGTGCCAGCAGTCCTACTAACAGGGGTTCCTACGAGCAGTACTTC
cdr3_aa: CASSPTNRGSYEQYF

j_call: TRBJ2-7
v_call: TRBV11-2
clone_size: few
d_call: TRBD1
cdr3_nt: TGTGCCAGCAGCTCTATTAGGACAGGGGGCGAGTACGAGCAGTACTTC
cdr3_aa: CASSSIRTGGEYEQYF

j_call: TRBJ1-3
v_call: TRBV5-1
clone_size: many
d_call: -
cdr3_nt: TGCGCCAGCAGCTTAACAGGAGAAGGAAACACCATATATTTT
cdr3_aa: CASSLTGEGNTIYF

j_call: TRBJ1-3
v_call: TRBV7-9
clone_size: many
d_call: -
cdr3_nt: TGTGCCAGCTCGGACAGCGTCTCTGGAAACACCATATATTTT
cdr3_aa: CASSDSVSGNTIYF

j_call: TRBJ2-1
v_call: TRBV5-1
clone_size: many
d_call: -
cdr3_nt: TGCGCCAGCAGCTTGGATAGGGGGCAGTTCTTC
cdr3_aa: CASSLDRGQFF

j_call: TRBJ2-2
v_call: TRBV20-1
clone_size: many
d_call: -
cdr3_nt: TGCAGTGCTAGCCGCTGGGGGGCAGTTACCGGGGAGCTGTTTTTT
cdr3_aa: CSASRWGAVTGELFF

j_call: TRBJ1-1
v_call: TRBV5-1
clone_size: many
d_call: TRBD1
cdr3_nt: TGCGCCAGCAGCTCGGGACAGGGAGGGGGTGCTTACACTGAAGCTTTCTTT
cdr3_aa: CASSSGQGGGAYTEAFF

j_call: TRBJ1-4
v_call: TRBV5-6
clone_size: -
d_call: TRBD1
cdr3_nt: TGTGCCAGCAGCGTTGCCCCCGGGACAGCGTCGGAACTGTTTTTT
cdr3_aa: CASSVAPGTASELFF

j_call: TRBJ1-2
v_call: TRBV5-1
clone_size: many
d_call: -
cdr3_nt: TGCGCCAGCAGCTTGGGAGCACAGATTAACTATGGCTACACCTTC
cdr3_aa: CASSLGAQINYGYTF

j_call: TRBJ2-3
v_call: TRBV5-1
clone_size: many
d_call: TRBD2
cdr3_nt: TGCGCCAGCAGCAATCTCTACGCGGGGGGAACTAGCACAGATACGCAGTATTTT
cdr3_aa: CASSNLYAGGTSTDTQYF

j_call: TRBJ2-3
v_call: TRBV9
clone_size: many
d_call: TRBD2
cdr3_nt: TGTGCCAGCAGCGTAGCCCCAGCGGGGGGGCCGGGAGATACGCAGTATTTT
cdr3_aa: CASSVAPAGGPGDTQYF

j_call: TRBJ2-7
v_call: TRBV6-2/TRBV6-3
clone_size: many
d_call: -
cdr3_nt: TGTGCCAGCAGCAGCCCTAGCTGGGGGCGTCGGGAGCAGTACTTC
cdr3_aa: CASSSPSWGRREQYF

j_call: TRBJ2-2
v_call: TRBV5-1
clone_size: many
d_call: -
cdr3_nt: TGCGCCAGCAGCTATACAGTCGACACCGGGGAGCTGTTTTTT
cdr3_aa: CASSYTVDTGELFF

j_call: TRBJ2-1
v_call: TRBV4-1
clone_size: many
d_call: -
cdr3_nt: TGCGCCAGCAGCCAAGATGCTGGTGAAGCTAGTCCATCCTACAATGAGCAGTTCTTC
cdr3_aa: CASSQDAGEASPSYNEQFF

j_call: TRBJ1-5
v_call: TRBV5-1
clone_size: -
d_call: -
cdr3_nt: TGCGCCAGCAGCGAGGGCTCCGATAGCAATCAGCCCCAGCATTTT
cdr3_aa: CASSEGSDSNQPQHF

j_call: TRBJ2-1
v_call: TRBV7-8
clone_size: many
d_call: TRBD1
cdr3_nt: TGTGCCAGCAGCTTTACCTGGGACAGGGTCAGCAATGAGCAGTTCTTC
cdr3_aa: CASSFTWDRVSNEQFF

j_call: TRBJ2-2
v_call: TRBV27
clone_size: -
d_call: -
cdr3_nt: TGTGCCAGCAGTCCCCCGGGACGGATAGACACCGGGGAGCTGTTTTTT
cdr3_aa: CASSPPGRIDTGELFF

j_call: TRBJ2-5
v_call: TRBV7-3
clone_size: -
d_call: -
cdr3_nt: TGTGCCAGCAGCTCCGGGGGTTCGGAGACCCAGTACTTC
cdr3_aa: CASSSGGSETQYF

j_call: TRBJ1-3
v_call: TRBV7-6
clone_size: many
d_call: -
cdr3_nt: TGTGCCAGCAGCTACTCTTCTGGAAACACCATATATTTT
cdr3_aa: CASSYSSGNTIYF